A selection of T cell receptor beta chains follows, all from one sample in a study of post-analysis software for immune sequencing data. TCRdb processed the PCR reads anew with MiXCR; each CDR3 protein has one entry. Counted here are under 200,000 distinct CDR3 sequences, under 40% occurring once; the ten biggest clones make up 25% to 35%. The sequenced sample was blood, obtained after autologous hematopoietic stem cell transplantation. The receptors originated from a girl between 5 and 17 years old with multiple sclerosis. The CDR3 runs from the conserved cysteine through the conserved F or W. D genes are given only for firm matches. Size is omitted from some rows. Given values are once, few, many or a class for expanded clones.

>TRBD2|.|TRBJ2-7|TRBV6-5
CAGSYSGTSGRRGEQYF
TGTGCCGGCAGTTACTCCGGGACTAGCGGGAGACGGGGCGAGCAGTACTTC
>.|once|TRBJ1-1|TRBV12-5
CASGGSINTEAFF
TGTGCTAGTGGGGGCAGCATTAACACTGAAGCTTTCTTT
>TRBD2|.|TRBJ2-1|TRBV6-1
CASGGAGGHNEQFF
TGTGCCAGCGGTGGAGCGGGAGGACACAATGAGCAGTTCTTC
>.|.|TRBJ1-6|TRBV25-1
CASSDHSYNSPLHF
TGTGCCAGCAGTGATCACAGTTATAATTCACCCCTCCACTTT
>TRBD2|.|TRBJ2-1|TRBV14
CASSPGLAGDNEQFF
TGTGCCAGCAGCCCGGGACTAGCGGGGGACAATGAGCAGTTCTTC
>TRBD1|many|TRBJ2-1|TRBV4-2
CASSQGDSDEQFF
TGTGCCAGCAGCCAAGGGGACAGCGATGAGCAGTTCTTC
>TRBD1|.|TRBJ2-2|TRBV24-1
CATSAARDSNTGELFF
TGTGCCACCAGTGCCGCTAGGGACAGTAACACCGGGGAGCTGTTTTTT
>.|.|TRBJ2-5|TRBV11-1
CASSSAPRETQYF
TGTGCCAGCAGCTCCGCTCCCCGGGAGACCCAGTACTTC
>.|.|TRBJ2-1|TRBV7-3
CASSLGSRVLNEQFF
TGTGCCAGCAGCTTAGGTAGCAGGGTTCTCAATGAGCAGTTCTTC
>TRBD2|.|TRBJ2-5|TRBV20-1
CSMPGLAGEQYF
TGCAGTATGCCGGGACTAGCGGGAGAGCAGTACTTC
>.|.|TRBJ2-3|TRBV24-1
CATSDHSAEVRDTQYF
TGTGCCACCAGTGACCACTCAGCAGAGGTTCGAGATACGCAGTATTTT
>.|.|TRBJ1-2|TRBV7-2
CASSLEAPNYGYTF
TGTGCCAGCAGCTTAGAAGCACCGAACTATGGCTACACCTTC
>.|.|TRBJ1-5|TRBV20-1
CSIRRSNQPQHF
TGCAGTATCCGCCGGAGCAATCAGCCCCAGCATTTT
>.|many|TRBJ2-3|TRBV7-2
CASSSPFAGRTDTQYF
TGTGCCAGCAGCTCCCCCTTTGCGGGTCGCACAGATACGCAGTATTTT
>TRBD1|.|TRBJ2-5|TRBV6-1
CASSEADRAQETQYF
TGTGCCAGCAGTGAGGCGGACAGGGCACAAGAGACCCAGTACTTC
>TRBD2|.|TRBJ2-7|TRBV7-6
CASSLAYGASGSPNSYEQYF
TGTGCCAGCAGCTTAGCGTATGGCGCTAGCGGGAGCCCCAATTCCTACGAGCAGTACTTC
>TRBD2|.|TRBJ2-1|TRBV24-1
CATRRTSGRGSYNEQFF
TGTGCCACCCGGAGGACTAGCGGGAGGGGGTCCTACAATGAGCAGTTCTTC
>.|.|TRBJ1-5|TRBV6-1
CASSARGYNQPQHF
TGTGCCAGCAGTGCCCGGGGCTACAATCAGCCCCAGCATTTT
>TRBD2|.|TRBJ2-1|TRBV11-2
CASNHEGLAGVNEQFF
TGTGCCAGCAACCACGAGGGACTAGCGGGAGTCAATGAGCAGTTCTTC
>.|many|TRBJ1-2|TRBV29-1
CSVEGGSRENYGYTF
TGCAGCGTTGAAGGGGGTTCGAGGGAGAACTATGGCTACACCTTC
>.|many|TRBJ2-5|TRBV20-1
CSASKRAQRETQYF
TGCAGTGCTAGTAAGCGGGCCCAGAGGGAGACCCAGTACTTC
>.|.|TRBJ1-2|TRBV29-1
CSVRRGQKDGCTF
TGCAGCGTCCGTCGGGGCCAGAAGGATGGCTGCACCTTC
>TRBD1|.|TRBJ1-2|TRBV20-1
CSLGTAFNYGYTF
TGCAGTCTCGGGACAGCGTTTAACTATGGCTACACCTTC
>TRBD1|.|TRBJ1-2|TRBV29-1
CSVPNSDRGYGYTF
TGCAGCGTCCCTAACTCGGACAGGGGCTATGGCTACACCTTC
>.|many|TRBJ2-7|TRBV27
CASSPPSEGSYEQYF
TGTGCCAGCAGTCCCCCTAGCGAAGGGTCCTACGAGCAGTACTTC
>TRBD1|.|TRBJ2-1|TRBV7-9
CASSLGDRGYNEQFF
TGTGCCAGCAGCTTAGGGGACAGGGGCTACAATGAGCAGTTCTTC
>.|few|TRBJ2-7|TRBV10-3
CAISRSRGDEQYF
TGTGCCATCAGCCGCAGCAGGGGGGACGAGCAGTACTTC
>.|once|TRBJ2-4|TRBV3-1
CASSQGFGGLKNIQYF
TGTGCCAGCAGCCAAGGGTTTGGCGGGCTAAAAAACATTCAGTACTTC
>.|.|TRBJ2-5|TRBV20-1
CSAVPVFQETQYF
TGCAGTGCTGTACCAGTGTTCCAAGAGACCCAGTACTTC
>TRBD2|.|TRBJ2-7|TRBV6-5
CASSQTSGRGQWEQYF
TGTGCCAGCAGCCAGACTAGCGGGAGGGGGCAATGGGAGCAGTACTTC
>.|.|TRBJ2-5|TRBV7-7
CASSVNRAETQYF
TGTGCTAGCAGCGTAAACCGGGCCGAGACCCAGTACTTC
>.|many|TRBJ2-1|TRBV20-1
CSAAMVDEQFF
TGCAGTGCCGCAATGGTCGATGAGCAGTTCTTC
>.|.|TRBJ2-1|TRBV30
CAWRGGSSYNEQFF
TGTGCCTGGAGGGGCGGAAGCTCCTACAATGAGCAGTTCTTC
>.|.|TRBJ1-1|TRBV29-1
CSVEATASSTETFF
TGCAGCGTTGAAGCTACCGCGAGCTCCACTGAAACTTTCTTT
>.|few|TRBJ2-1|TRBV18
CASSPRPRNEQFF
TGTGCCAGCTCACCACGACCTCGGAATGAGCAGTTCTTC
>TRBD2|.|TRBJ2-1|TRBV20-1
CSAREGLAANNEQFF
TGCAGTGCTAGAGAGGGACTAGCGGCAAACAATGAGCAGTTCTTC
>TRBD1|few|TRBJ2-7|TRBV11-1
CASSRDRGPHEQYF
TGTGCCAGCAGTCGGGACAGGGGACCCCACGAGCAGTACTTC
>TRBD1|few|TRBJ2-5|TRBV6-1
CASSKQGGSETQYF
TGTGCCAGCAGTAAACAGGGGGGATCAGAGACCCAGTACTTC
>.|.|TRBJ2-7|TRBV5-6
CASSSGASHYEQYF
TGTGCCAGCAGCTCGGGGGCATCCCACTACGAGCAGTACTTC
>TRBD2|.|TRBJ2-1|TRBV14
CASSQVLAAEQFF
TGTGCCAGCAGCCAAGTACTAGCGGCTGAGCAGTTCTTC
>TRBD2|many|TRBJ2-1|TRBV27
CASSPLAGVGNEQFF
TGTGCCAGCAGTCCGCTAGCGGGAGTGGGCAATGAGCAGTTCTTC
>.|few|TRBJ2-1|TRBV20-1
CSASVLAHSPNEQFF
TGCAGTGCTAGTGTACTAGCCCATTCACCCAATGAGCAGTTCTTC
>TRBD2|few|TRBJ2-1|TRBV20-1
CSARKRETSYNEQFF
TGCAGTGCTAGAAAGCGGGAGACGTCCTACAATGAGCAGTTCTTC
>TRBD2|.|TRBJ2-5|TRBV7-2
CASSLVVGLAGFSYGQYF
TGTGCCAGCAGCTTAGTTGTCGGACTAGCGGGATTCTCCTACGGGCAGTACTTC
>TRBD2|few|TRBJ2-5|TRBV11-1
CASSLEWGGPGETQYF
TGTGCCAGCAGCTTAGAGTGGGGAGGGCCTGGAGAGACCCAGTACTTC
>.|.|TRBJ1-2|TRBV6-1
CASSQVAWGAARFDGYTF
TGTGCCAGCAGCCAAGTGGCGTGGGGGGCAGCCCGGTTCGATGGCTACACCTTC
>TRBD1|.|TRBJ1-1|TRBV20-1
CSASHGQGNTEAFF
TGCAGTGCTAGTCACGGACAGGGGAACACTGAAGCTTTCTTT
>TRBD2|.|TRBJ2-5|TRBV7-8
CASSSPAGRRHQETQYF
TGTGCCAGCAGCTCGCCAGCGGGGAGGAGACACCAAGAGACCCAGTACTTC
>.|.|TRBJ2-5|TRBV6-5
CASSYGSGFPGQETQYF
TGTGCCAGCAGTTACGGCTCAGGGTTTCCCGGCCAAGAGACCCAGTACTTC
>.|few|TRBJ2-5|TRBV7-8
CASSLQGGPQETQYF
TGTGCCAGCAGCTTACAGGGGGGACCCCAAGAGACCCAGTACTTC
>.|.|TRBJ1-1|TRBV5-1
CASSLAPGPEATAFF
TGCGCCAGCAGCTTGGCCCCGGGCCCCGAGGCAACAGCTTTCTTT
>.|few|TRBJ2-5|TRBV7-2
CASSPPGPPHQETQYF
TGTGCCAGCAGCCCCCCAGGGCCCCCGCACCAAGAGACCCAGTACTTC
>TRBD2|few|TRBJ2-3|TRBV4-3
CASSQDGSGPATDTQYF
TGCGCCAGCAGCCAAGACGGTAGCGGGCCGGCCACAGATACGCAGTATTTT
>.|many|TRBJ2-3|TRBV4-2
CASSQETVFQGSTQYF
TGTGCCAGCAGCCAAGAAACTGTCTTCCAGGGGAGTACGCAGTATTTT
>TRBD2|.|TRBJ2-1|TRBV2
CASNTGTSGRYEQFF
TGTGCCAGCAATACCGGGACTAGCGGGAGGTATGAGCAGTTCTTC